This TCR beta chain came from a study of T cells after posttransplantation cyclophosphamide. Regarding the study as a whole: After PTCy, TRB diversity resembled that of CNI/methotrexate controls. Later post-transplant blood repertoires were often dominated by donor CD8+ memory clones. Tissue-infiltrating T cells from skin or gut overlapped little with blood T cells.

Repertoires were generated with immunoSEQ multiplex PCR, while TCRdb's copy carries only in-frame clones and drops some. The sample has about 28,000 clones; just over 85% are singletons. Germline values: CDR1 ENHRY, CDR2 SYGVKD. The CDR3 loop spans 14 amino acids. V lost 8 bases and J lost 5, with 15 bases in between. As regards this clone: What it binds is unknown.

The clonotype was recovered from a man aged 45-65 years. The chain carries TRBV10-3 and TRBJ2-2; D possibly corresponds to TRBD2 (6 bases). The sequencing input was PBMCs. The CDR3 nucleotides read TGTGCCATCCGGGGGAGACCGGGGACCGGGGAGCTGTTTTTT. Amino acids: CAIRGRPGTGELFF.